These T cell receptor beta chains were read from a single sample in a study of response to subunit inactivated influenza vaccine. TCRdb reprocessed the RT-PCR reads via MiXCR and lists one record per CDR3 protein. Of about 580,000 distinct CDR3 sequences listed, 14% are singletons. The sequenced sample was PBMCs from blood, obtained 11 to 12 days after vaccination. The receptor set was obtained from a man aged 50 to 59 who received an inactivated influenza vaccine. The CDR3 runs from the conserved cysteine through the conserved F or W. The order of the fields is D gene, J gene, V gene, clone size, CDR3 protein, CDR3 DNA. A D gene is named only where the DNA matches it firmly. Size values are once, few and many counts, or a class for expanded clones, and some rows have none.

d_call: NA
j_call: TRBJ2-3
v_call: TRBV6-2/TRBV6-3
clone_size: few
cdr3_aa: CASSYSAGKPDTQYF
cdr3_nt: TGTGCCAGCAGTTACTCCGCCGGGAAGCCAGATACGCAGTATTTT

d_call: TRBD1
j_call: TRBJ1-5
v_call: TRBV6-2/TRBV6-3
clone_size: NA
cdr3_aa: CASRDRVGQPQHF
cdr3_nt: TGTGCCAGCAGGGACAGGGTAGGGCAGCCCCAGCATTTT

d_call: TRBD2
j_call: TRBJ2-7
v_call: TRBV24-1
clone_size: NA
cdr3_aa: CATREKGLAYEQYF
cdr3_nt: TGTGCCACCAGGGAGAAGGGACTAGCCTACGAGCAGTACTTC

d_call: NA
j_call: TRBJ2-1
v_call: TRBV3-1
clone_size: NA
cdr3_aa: CASSFDRDDEQFF
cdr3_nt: TGTGCCAGCAGCTTTGACCGAGACGATGAGCAGTTCTTC

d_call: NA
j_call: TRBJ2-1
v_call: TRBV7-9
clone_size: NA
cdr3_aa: CASRAPGIEQFF
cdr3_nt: TGTGCCAGCAGGGCGCCAGGGATTGAGCAGTTCTTC

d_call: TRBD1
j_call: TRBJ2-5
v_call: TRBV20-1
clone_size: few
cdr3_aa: CSASPGTGGRETQYF
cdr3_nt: TGCAGTGCTAGTCCCGGGACAGGGGGCCGAGAGACCCAGTACTTC

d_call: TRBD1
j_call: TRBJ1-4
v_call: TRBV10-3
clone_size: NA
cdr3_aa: CAISGGQDSEKLFF
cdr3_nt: TGTGCCATCAGTGGAGGACAGGACTCCGAAAAACTGTTTTTT

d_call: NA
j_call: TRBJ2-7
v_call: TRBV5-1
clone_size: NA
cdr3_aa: CASSGEEEQYF
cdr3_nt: TGCGCCAGCAGCGGGGAAGAAGAGCAGTACTTC

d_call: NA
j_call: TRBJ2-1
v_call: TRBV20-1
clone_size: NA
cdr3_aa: CSAQLAATYNEQFF
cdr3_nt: TGCAGTGCTCAGTTAGCGGCCACCTACAATGAGCAGTTCTTC

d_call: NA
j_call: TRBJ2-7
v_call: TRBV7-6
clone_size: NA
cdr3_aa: CASSPVRNYEQYF
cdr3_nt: TGTGCCAGCAGCCCGGTCCGAAACTACGAGCAGTACTTC

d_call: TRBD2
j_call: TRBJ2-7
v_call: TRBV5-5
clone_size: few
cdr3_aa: CASSLWSSGPYEQYF
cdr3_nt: TGTGCCAGCAGCTTGTGGTCTAGCGGCCCCTACGAGCAGTACTTC

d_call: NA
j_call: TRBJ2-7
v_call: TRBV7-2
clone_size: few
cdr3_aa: CASSSQPGLESGEQYF
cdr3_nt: TGTGCCAGCAGCTCCCAGCCGGGACTGGAGTCCGGAGAGCAGTACTTC

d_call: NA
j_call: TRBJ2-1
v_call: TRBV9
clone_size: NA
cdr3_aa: CASSHGTDRPDPYNEQFF
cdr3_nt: TGTGCCAGCAGTCACGGGACCGACCGACCGGACCCCTACAATGAGCAGTTCTTC

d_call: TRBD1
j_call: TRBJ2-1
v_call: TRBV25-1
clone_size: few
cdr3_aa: CASSDVGTGDSIAYNEQFF
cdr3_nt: TGTGCCAGCAGTGATGTCGGGACAGGGGACTCGATAGCCTACAATGAGCAGTTCTTC

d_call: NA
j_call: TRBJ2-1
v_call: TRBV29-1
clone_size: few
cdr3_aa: CSVDSLRGKMRNEQFF
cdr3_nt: TGCAGCGTTGACTCCCTTAGGGGGAAAATGAGGAATGAGCAGTTCTTC

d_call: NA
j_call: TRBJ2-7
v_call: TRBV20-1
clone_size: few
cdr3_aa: CSARDQGYPYEQYF
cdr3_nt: TGCAGTGCTAGAGATCAGGGCTATCCCTACGAGCAGTACTTC

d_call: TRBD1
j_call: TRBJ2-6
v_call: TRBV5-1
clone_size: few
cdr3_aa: CASSLSSGQASAGANVLTF
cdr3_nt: TGCGCCAGCAGCTTGTCGTCGGGACAGGCGTCTGCTGGGGCCAACGTCCTGACTTTC

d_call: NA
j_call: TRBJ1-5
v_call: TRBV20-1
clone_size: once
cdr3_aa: CSASPAGNQPQHF
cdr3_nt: TGCAGTGCTAGTCCGGCAGGTAATCAGCCCCAGCATTTT

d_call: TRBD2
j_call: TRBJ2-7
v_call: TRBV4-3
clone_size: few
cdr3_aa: CASSQDSASGYYEQYF
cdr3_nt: TGCGCCAGCAGCCAAGATAGCGCTAGCGGATACTACGAGCAGTACTTC

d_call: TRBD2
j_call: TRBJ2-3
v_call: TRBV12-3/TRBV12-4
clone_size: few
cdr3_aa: CASSFRAGGPGTDTQYF
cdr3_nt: TGTGCCAGCAGTTTCCGAGCGGGAGGGCCTGGCACAGATACGCAGTATTTT

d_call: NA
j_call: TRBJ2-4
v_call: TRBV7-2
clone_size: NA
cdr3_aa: CASSFAGNLAKNIQYF
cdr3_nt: TGTGCCAGCAGCTTTGCAGGAAACCTAGCCAAAAACATTCAGTACTTC

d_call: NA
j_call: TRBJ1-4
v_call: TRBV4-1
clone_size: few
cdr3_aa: CASSQANYNEKLFF
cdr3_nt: TGCGCCAGCAGCCAAGCCAATTATAATGAAAAACTGTTTTTT

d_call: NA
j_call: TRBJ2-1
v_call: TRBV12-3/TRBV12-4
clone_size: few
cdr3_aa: CASSLGGENEQFF
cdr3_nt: TGTGCCAGCAGTTTAGGTGGGGAGAATGAGCAGTTCTTC

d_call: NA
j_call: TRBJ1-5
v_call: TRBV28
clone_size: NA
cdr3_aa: CASSSSGGFNSNQPQHF
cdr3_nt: TGTGCCAGCAGTTCCTCTGGGGGATTCAATAGCAATCAGCCCCAGCATTTT

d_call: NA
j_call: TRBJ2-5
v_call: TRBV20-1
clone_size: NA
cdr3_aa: CSARDQGEGETQYF
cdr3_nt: TGCAGTGCTAGAGATCAGGGGGAGGGAGAGACCCAGTACTTC